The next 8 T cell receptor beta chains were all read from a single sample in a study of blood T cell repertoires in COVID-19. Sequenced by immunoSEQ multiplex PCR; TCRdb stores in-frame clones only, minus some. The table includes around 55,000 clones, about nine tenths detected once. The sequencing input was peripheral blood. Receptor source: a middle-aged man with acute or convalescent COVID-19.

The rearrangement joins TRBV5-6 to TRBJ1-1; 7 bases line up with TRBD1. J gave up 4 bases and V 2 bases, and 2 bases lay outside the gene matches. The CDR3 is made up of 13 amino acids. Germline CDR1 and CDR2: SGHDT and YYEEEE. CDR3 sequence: CASSFPGGTEAFF. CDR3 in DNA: TGTGCCAGCAGCTTTCCAGGGGGCACTGAAGCTTTCTTT. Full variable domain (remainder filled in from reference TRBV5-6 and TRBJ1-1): DAGVTQSPTHLIKTRGQQVTLRCSPKSGHDTVSWYQQALGQGPQFIFQYYEEEERQRGNFPDRFSGHQFPNYSSELNVNALLLGDSALYLCASSFPGGTEAFFGQGTRLTVV.

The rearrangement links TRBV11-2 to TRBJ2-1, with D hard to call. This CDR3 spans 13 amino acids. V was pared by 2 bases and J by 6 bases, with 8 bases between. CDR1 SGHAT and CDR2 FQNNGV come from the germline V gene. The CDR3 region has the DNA TGTGCCAGCAGCTTATTGGCTTCCAATGAGCAGTTCTTC. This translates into CASSLLASNEQFF.

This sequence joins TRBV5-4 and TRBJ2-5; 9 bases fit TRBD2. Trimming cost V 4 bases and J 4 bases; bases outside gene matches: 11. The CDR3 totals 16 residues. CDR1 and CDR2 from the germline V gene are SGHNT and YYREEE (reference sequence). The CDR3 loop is CASSPTGSSGRETQYF. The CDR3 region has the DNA TGTGCCAGCAGCCCCACAGGGAGTAGCGGGAGAGAGACCCAGTACTTC.

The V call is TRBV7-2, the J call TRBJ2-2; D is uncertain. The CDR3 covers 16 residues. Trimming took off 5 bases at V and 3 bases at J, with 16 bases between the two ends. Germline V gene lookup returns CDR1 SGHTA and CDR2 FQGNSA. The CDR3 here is CASSRPKMVDTGELFF. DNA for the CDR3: TGTGCCAGCAGCCGCCCCAAGATGGTAGACACCGGGGAGCTGTTTTTT.

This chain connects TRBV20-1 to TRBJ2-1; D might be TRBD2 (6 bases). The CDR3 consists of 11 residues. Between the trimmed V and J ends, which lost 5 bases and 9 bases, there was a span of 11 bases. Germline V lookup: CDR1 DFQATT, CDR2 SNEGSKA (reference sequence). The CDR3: CSAPTSTEQFF. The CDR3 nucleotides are TGCAGTGCTCCGACTAGTACTGAGCAGTTCTTC.

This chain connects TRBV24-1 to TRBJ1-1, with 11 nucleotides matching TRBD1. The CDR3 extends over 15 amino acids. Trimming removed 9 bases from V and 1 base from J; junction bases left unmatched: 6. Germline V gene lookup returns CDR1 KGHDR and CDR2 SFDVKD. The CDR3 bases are TGTGCCACCGGATGGACAGGGGGCCAGAACACTGAAGCTTTCTTT. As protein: CATGWTGGQNTEAFF.

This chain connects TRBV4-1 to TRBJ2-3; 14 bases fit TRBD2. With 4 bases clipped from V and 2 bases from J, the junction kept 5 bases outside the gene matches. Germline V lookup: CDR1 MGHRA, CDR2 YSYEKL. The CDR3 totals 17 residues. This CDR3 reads CASSRGGLAGATDTQYF. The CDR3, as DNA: TGCGCCAGCAGCCGAGGGGGACTAGCGGGAGCCACAGATACGCAGTATTTT.

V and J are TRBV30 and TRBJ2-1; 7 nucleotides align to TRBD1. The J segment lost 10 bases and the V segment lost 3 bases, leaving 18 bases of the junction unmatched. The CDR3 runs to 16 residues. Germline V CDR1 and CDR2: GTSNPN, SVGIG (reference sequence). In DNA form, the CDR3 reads TGTGCCTGGAGGCGCCCCGGGACAGCCTTTCCAAGGGAGCAGTTCTTC. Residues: CAWRRPGTAFPREQFF.